The 25 T cell receptor beta chains listed next were all sequenced from one sample in a study of T-cell reconstitution after alpha-beta-depleted transplantation in children. During its preparation, the TCRbeta library received unique molecular identifiers. TCRdb passed the PCR reads through MiXCR, listing each CDR3 protein once. The sample yields hundreds of thousands of distinct CDR3 sequences, about 15% seen once. The source was PBMCs from the stem cell graft donor, collected from the stem cell graft. Receptors originate from a human donor who donated a stem cell graft to a child with acute myeloid leukemia.

This chain joins TRBV7-7 and TRBJ1-5, with unresolved D. The germline V and J ends were trimmed by 4 bases and 4 bases, with 8 bases remaining between them. Germline CDR1 and CDR2: SSHAT and FNYEAQ (reference sequence). The CDR3 loop spans 13 amino acids. The CDR3, as DNA: TGTGCCAGCAGCTCCAGCTTAAATCAGCCCCAGCATTTT. This gives the protein CASSSSLNQPQHF.

This clonotype was recorded many times. The chain carries TRBV20-1 and TRBJ2-7, with D hard to call. CDR1 is DFQATT, CDR2 SNEGSKA, per germline (reference sequence). There are 11 residues in the CDR3. The germline V and J ends were trimmed by 8 bases and 5 bases, with 13 bases remaining between them. CDR3 nucleotides: TGCAGTTCGAGAGGTGGTAACGAGCAGTACTTC. Translating it yields CSSRGGNEQYF.

This clonotype came up many times. The J gene is TRBJ1-1, the V gene TRBV29-1; D is undetermined. Per germline, CDR1 SQVTM and CDR2 ANQGSEA. V lost 1 base and J lost 1, with 4 bases in between. CDR3 length: 12 residues. CDR3 protein: CSVEGRNTEAFF. Written as DNA, the CDR3 is TGCAGCGTTGAAGGGAGGAACACTGAAGCTTTCTTT.

The J gene is TRBJ1-6, the V gene TRBV5-1; 9 bases are shared with TRBD1. This CDR3 spans 15 amino acids. J gave up 7 bases and V 3 bases, and 5 bases lay outside the gene matches. Germline CDR1 SGHRS, CDR2 YFSETQ. DNA for the CDR3: TGCGCCAGCAGCTCCGACAGGGGGGACAATTCACCCCTCCACTTT. Encoded protein: CASSSDRGDNSPLHF.

The table lists this clonotype with many counts. CDR3 sequence reads: CASSSRDNYYEQYF. The CDR3, as DNA: TGTGCCAGCAGCTCCCGGGACAACTACTACGAGCAGTACTTC. The chain is built from TRBV7-9 and TRBJ2-7; weak D call: TRBD1 (6 bases). Germline-derived CDR1 and CDR2 are SEHNR and FQNEAQ (reference sequence). With 4 bases removed from V and 3 bases from J, the gap between germline ends came to 13 bases. The CDR3 is 14 residues long. Supplemented by reference TRBV7-9 and TRBJ2-7, the full variable domain reads DTGVSQNPRHKITKRGQNVTFRCDPISEHNRLYWYRQTLGQGPEFLTYFQNEAQLEKSRLLSDRFSAERPKGSFSTLEIQRTEQGDSAMYLCASSSRDNYYEQYFGPGTRLTVT.

This clonotype was seen at least ten times. The chain recombines TRBV11-2 with TRBJ1-3; tentatively, D is TRBD1 (6 bases). Trimming shortened V by 0 bases and J by 0 bases, and 6 bases separated the two germline ends. The CDR3 covers 15 residues. The germline CDR1 and CDR2 sequences are SGHAT and FQNNGV. For the CDR3, the DNA is TGTGCCAGCAGCTTAGAGGACAGCTCTGGAAACACCATATATTTT. It is translated as CASSLEDSSGNTIYF.

This clonotype was seen ten or more times. The chain employs TRBV29-1 and TRBJ2-5; 9 bases are shared with TRBD2. Germline CDR1 is SQVTM and CDR2 is ANQGSEA. CDR3 size: 16 residues. V was pared by 2 bases and J by 2 bases, with 9 bases of the junction left unmatched. The CDR3 spells CSVERIAGAHQETQYF. The CDR3 DNA reads as TGCAGCGTTGAACGGATAGCGGGGGCACATCAAGAGACCCAGTACTTC.

This clonotype has at least ten counts. The gene calls are TRBV12-3 or TRBV12-4 and TRBJ2-1; 9 positions match TRBD1. The CDR3 is made up of 14 amino acids. The junction had 2 bases not matched to a gene; V was cut back by 6 bases and J by 2 bases. The CDR3 region is CASSTGGPYNEQFF. The CDR3 nucleotides are TGTGCCAGCAGCACAGGGGGCCCCTACAATGAGCAGTTCTTC.

The rearrangement joins TRBV11-2 to TRBJ1-1; 9 bases fit TRBD1. Per germline, CDR1 SGHAT and CDR2 FQNNGV. This CDR3 contains 16 residues. V was clipped by 5 bases and J by 3 bases; unmatched bases: 10. The CDR3 here is CASSRQGVRLDTEAFF. The CDR3, as DNA: TGTGCCAGCAGCCGACAGGGGGTTAGGTTAGACACTGAAGCTTTCTTT.

The table lists this clonotype with a few counts. J is TRBJ2-3 and V is TRBV12-3 or TRBV12-4, with D unclear. The CDR3 length is 14 residues. V shed 6 bases and J shed 3 bases, with 13 bases lying between them. The CDR3 region has the DNA TGTGCCAGCAGCCCAAAGGCGTCGACAGATACGCAGTATTTT. It translates to CASSPKASTDTQYF.

This clonotype was detected a few times. V is TRBV27 and J is TRBJ1-5; D remains ambiguous. The V end lost 1 base, the J end lost 8 bases, and 9 bases lay between the germline ends. The germline V gene has CDR1 MNHEY and CDR2 SMNVEV (reference sequence). The CDR3 sequence is 13 residues long. The CDR3: CASSLLHGEPQHF. The CDR3 coding sequence is TGTGCCAGCAGTTTATTACACGGAGAGCCCCAGCATTTT.

This clonotype was counted many times. V and J are TRBV29-1 and TRBJ1-2, with TRBD1 as a possible D gene (5 bases). This CDR3 comprises 11 residues. V was shortened by 7 bases and J by 7 bases, with 13 bases between the two germline ends. Germline loops: CDR1 SQVTM, CDR2 ANQGSEA. CDR3 DNA: TGCAGCGGGAAAAGGGGAGGTGGCTACACCTTC. It translates to CSGKRGGGYTF. The full variable domain, rest sourced from reference TRBV29-1 and TRBJ1-2, is SAVISQKPSRDICQRGTSLTIQCQVDSQVTMMFWYRQQPGQSLTLIATANQGSEATYESGFVIDKFPISRPNLTFSTLTVSNMSPEDSSIYLCSGKRGGGYTFGSGTRLTVV.

This clonotype appeared many times. The chain has TRBV20-1 and TRBJ1-2; D remains ambiguous. Germline V gene lookup returns CDR1 DFQATT and CDR2 SNEGSKA (reference sequence). Between the trimmed V and J ends, which lost 2 bases and 1 base, there was a span of 14 bases. CDR3 length: 15 residues. The CDR3, as DNA: TGCAGTGCTAGAATATTGCAGGAGAGTAACTATGGCTACACCTTC. Translating it yields CSARILQESNYGYTF.

There are a few counts of this clonotype. CDR3 coding DNA: TGCAGTGCTAGGGGCGGTTCTAATGAAAAACTGTTTTTT. Amino acid sequence: CSARGGSNEKLFF. The chain carries TRBV20-1 and TRBJ1-4; D unclear. CDR1 and CDR2 from the germline V gene are DFQATT and SNEGSKA (reference sequence). The CDR3 runs to 13 residues. Trimming cost V 3 bases and J 3 bases, with 8 bases left between them.

This rearrangement joins TRBV6-2 or TRBV6-3 to TRBJ1-1; the D gene is possibly TRBD1 (6 bases). This CDR3 region has 15 residues. The germline CDR1 and CDR2 sequences are MNHEY and SVGEGT. V lost 7 bases and J lost 2, with 17 bases in between. CDR3 sequence: CASTPDSALNTEAFF. The CDR3 DNA follows: TGTGCCAGCACCCCGGACAGTGCCCTCAACACTGAAGCTTTCTTT.

This clonotype turned up a few times. The chain uses TRBV7-2 and TRBJ1-4; D remains unclear. CDR1 and CDR2 (germline): SGHTA, FQGNSA. Trimming stripped 3 bases from V and 2 bases from J, with 10 bases between. The CDR3 runs 15 residues. Here the CDR3 reads CASSLGVSTNEKLFF. In nucleotides, the CDR3 is TGTGCCAGCAGCTTGGGCGTTTCCACTAATGAAAAACTGTTTTTT. Complete variable domain (other parts from reference TRBV7-2 and TRBJ1-4): GAGVSQSPSNKVTEKGKDVELRCDPISGHTALYWYRQSLGQGLEFLIYFQGNSAPDKSGLPSDRFSAERTGGSVSTLTIQRTQQEDSAVYLCASSLGVSTNEKLFFGSGTQLSVL.

V gene TRBV20-1 combines with J gene TRBJ2-7; a weak D match, TRBD1 (6 bases). V dropped 0 bases and J dropped 3 bases, with 12 bases sitting between them. Germline loops: CDR1 DFQATT, CDR2 SNEGSKA (reference sequence). This CDR3 region has 14 residues. CDR3 nucleotide sequence: TGCAGTGCTAGAGATGGGGACATGGGCTACGAGCAGTACTTC. Translation: CSARDGDMGYEQYF.

This clonotype was recorded a few times. The chain is built from TRBV7-9 and TRBJ1-4; the D gene is possibly TRBD1 (6 bases). The CDR3 is 17 residues long. V was clipped by 5 bases and J by 6 bases, with 22 bases between them. Germline lookup yields CDR1 SEHNR and CDR2 FQNEAQ (reference sequence). The CDR3 protein is CASSVGKDSSADEKLFF. CDR3 nucleotide sequence: TGTGCCAGCAGCGTAGGGAAGGACAGCTCCGCGGATGAAAAACTGTTTTTT. Supplemented by reference TRBV7-9 and TRBJ1-4, the full variable domain reads DTGVSQNPRHKITKRGQNVTFRCDPISEHNRLYWYRQTLGQGPEFLTYFQNEAQLEKSRLLSDRFSAERPKGSFSTLEIQRTEQGDSAMYLCASSVGKDSSADEKLFFGSGTQLSVL.

The chain joins TRBV5-1 to TRBJ2-7, with D possibly being TRBD1 or TRBD2 (5 bases each). With 4 bases removed from V and 0 bases from J, the gap between germline ends came to 14 bases. This CDR3 spans 15 amino acids. In germline, CDR1 is SGHRS, CDR2 YFSETQ. CDR3 in amino acids: CASSRIPGPSYEQYF. The CDR3 nucleotides are TGCGCCAGCAGCCGGATCCCGGGGCCCTCCTACGAGCAGTACTTC.

This clonotype has at least ten counts. The V call is TRBV27, the J call TRBJ2-7; D uncertain. The CDR3 is made up of 13 amino acids. Germline V gene lookup returns CDR1 MNHEY and CDR2 SMNVEV (reference sequence). The V end lost 4 bases, the J end lost 0 bases, and 7 bases lay between the germline ends. The CDR3 DNA is TGTGCCAGCAGTTCCGGGTACTCCTACGAGCAGTACTTC. This translates into CASSSGYSYEQYF.

The chain couples TRBV4-1 to TRBJ1-1; the match to TRBD1 covers 11 bases. Losses at the gene ends were 3 bases for V and 10 bases for J; bases not matched to a gene: 1. This CDR3 comprises 12 residues. Germline assignment: CDR1 MGHRA and CDR2 YSYEKL. The CDR3 nucleotides are TGCGCCAGCAGCCATGGGACAGGGGGAGCTTTCTTT. It yields the protein CASSHGTGGAFF.

This clonotype was detected only a few times. The chain has TRBV29-1 and TRBJ2-1; 7 bases line up with TRBD1. Germline trimming cut 0 bases from V and 6 bases from J; bases unmatched to any gene: 17. The germline gives CDR1 SQVTM, CDR2 ANQGSEA. The CDR3 spans 18 residues. CDR3 loop: CSVEDARGQGNRGNEQFF. The CDR3 DNA sequence: TGCAGCGTTGAAGATGCGAGGGGGCAAGGAAATCGAGGCAATGAGCAGTTCTTC.

There are a few counts of this clonotype. The V gene is TRBV20-1, the J gene TRBJ1-2, with D possibly TRBD1 on 5 matching bases. V was pared by 6 bases and J by 8 bases, with 22 bases between. The length of the CDR3 is 14 residues. The germline gives CDR1 DFQATT, CDR2 SNEGSKA (reference sequence). CDR3 bases: TGCAGTGCCAGACCTAATTGGGAGGGGACGGGCTACACCTTC. It specifies CSARPNWEGTGYTF.

This clonotype was detected ten times or more. The chain joins TRBV6-5 to TRBJ1-6; 7 nucleotides align to TRBD1. With 6 bases clipped from V and 0 bases from J, the junction kept 5 bases outside the gene matches. This CDR3 has 16 amino acids. Per the germline V gene, CDR1 is MNHEY and CDR2 is SVGAGI. The CDR3 DNA is TGTGCCAGCAGCCCGACAGGGAGCTCCTATAATTCACCCCTCCACTTT. Translation: CASSPTGSSYNSPLHF.

This clonotype showed up many times. The chain couples TRBV5-5 to TRBJ1-1; maybe TRBD1 (6 bases). The V end lost 0 bases, the J end lost 7 bases, and 10 bases lay between the germline ends. This CDR3 contains 13 residues. The germline gives CDR1 SGHKS, CDR2 YYEKEE (reference sequence). CDR3 in amino acids: CASSLALTGEAFF. The CDR3, as DNA: TGTGCCAGCAGCTTGGCCCTGACAGGTGAAGCTTTCTTT.